Listed here are 30 T cell receptor beta chains from one sample, sequenced in a study of regulatory T cells in long-lasting Graves disease. Time point noted: newly diagnosed GD, antithyroid drugs for less than 3 months. PBMC RNA served as the TCR library source. Through Arm-PCR of CDR3 regions and iRepertoire HTBI primers, TCR beta libraries were built. TCRdb recomputed calls from the multiplex PCR reads with MiXCR, one row per CDR3 protein. The sample includes roughly 440,000 distinct CDR3 sequences, about a sixth of them seen just once. This sample also belongs to another study, concerning T cells in Graves' hyperthyroidism and ophthalmopathy.

Here the sequenced sample was peripheral blood mononuclear cells (PBMCs), taken at new diagnosis, from a patient treated with antithyroid drugs. The receptor source for this set is a woman under 30 with Graves disease.

This clonotype has ten or more counts. This sequence joins TRBV24-1 and TRBJ2-1, with 7 bases lining up with TRBD2. Germline CDR1 reads KGHDR; CDR2 reads SFDVKD. J lost 6 bases, V lost 5 bases, and 3 bases had no gene match. The CDR3 consists of 13 residues. CDR3 in DNA: TGTGCCACCAGTGGCAGGACTAGCAATGAGCAGTTCTTC. Its translation is CATSGRTSNEQFF.

The chain employs TRBV7-3 and TRBJ2-3; a possible D gene is TRBD2 (6 bases). The CDR3 runs to 13 residues. CDR1 and CDR2 from the germline V gene are SGHTA and FQGTGA. Trimming took 6 bases from V and 5 from J, leaving 12 bases between them. CDR3 nucleotides: TGTGCCAGCAGTCGGGGACTGTTAGATACGCAGTATTTT. The encoded protein is CASSRGLLDTQYF. Looking up the rest from reference TRBV7-3 and TRBJ2-3 gives the full variable domain: GAGVSQTPSNKVTEKGKYVELRCDPISGHTALYWYRQSLGQGPEFLIYFQGTGAADDSGLPNDRFFAVRPEGSVSTLKIQRTERGDSAVYLCASSRGLLDTQYFGPGTRLTVL.

In its sample, this clonotype was seen a few times. The chain carries TRBV24-1 and TRBJ2-7; a possible D gene is TRBD2 (5 bases). CDR3 length: 13 residues. CDR1 is KGHDR, CDR2 SFDVKD, per germline. The V gene lost 4 bases and the J gene lost 3 bases, with 9 bases spanning the gap. The CDR3 loop reads CATSDSGLYEQYF. DNA for the CDR3: TGTGCCACCAGTGACTCCGGACTCTACGAGCAGTACTTC.

The chain's CDR3 is CASTGEPDLTEAFF. Here the CDR3 DNA reads TGTGCCAGCACCGGCGAACCGGATCTCACTGAAGCTTTCTTT. The rearrangement joins TRBV9 to TRBJ1-1; no reliable D call. Germline lookup yields CDR1 SGDLS and CDR2 YYNGEE. V was clipped by 6 bases and J by 4 bases, with 16 bases between them. The CDR3 has 14 amino acids.

The table lists this clonotype with a few counts. The chain uses TRBV25-1 and TRBJ2-7; D is unclear. The CDR3 is 15 residues long. Germline V CDR1 and CDR2: MGHDK, SYGVNS. Trimming left V 5 bases short and J 3 bases short, with 17 bases between. CDR3 sequence reads: CASSPFLGTGYEQYF. The CDR3 nucleotides read TGTGCCAGCAGTCCGTTCTTAGGCACCGGCTACGAGCAGTACTTC.

This clonotype appeared a few times. This rearrangement joins TRBV29-1 to TRBJ2-3; D may be TRBD1 or TRBD2 (5 bases each). Per the germline V gene, CDR1 is SQVTM and CDR2 is ANQGSEA. The CDR3 is 12 amino acids. V shed 6 bases and J shed 6 bases, with 13 bases lying between them. CDR3 nucleotides: TGCAGCGTAAAGGGACCTGATGATACGCAGTATTTT. Translated: CSVKGPDDTQYF.

In its sample, this clonotype was seen a few times. The chain carries TRBV20-1 and TRBJ2-3, with D perhaps matching TRBD2 (6 bases). CDR1 is DFQATT and CDR2 is SNEGSKA in the germline V gene (reference sequence). V gave up 1 base and J gave up 2 bases, with 10 bases separating them. CDR3 length equals 14 residues. CDR3 nucleotide sequence: TGCAGTGCTAGAGTGGCGGGGCCCACAGATACGCAGTATTTT. It specifies CSARVAGPTDTQYF.

This rearrangement joins TRBV11-3 to TRBJ2-3, with D perhaps TRBD1 (5 bases). This CDR3 region has 13 residues. CDR1 SGHNT and CDR2 YENEEA come from the germline V gene. V lost 1 base, J lost 6 bases, and 8 bases lay in between. CDR3 coding DNA: TGTGCCAGCAGCTTAGCAGGGATGGATACGCAGTATTTT. This encodes CASSLAGMDTQYF.

This clonotype was picked up a small number of times. The J gene is TRBJ2-3, the V gene TRBV5-5; a weak D match, TRBD1 (6 bases). The germline CDR1 and CDR2 sequences are SGHKS and YYEKEE (reference sequence). The V gene lost 4 bases and the J gene lost 3 bases, with 21 bases spanning the gap. This CDR3 spans 17 amino acids. As DNA, the CDR3 is TGTGCCAGCAGCGACCTGACAGGCGCACCCAGAACAGATACGCAGTATTTT. It encodes CASSDLTGAPRTDTQYF.

This clonotype was picked up a small number of times. J is TRBJ1-4 and V is TRBV28; no clear D. V was cut by 5 bases and J by 10 bases, with 17 bases left in between. Germline V lookup: CDR1 MDHEN, CDR2 SYDVKM. The length of the CDR3 is 14 residues. In DNA form, the CDR3 reads TGTGCCAGCAGTCCTCGGGGAGGGCTGGCAAAACTGTTTTTT. Translation: CASSPRGGLAKLFF.

This clonotype has a count of ten or more. The chain employs TRBV28 and TRBJ2-2, with D possibly TRBD2 on 5 matching bases. The germline V gene encodes CDR1 MDHEN and CDR2 SYDVKM. The germline V and J ends were trimmed by 4 bases and 7 bases, with 13 bases remaining between them. CDR3 length: 14 amino acids. The CDR3 coding sequence is TGTGCCAGCAGTTGGGCCCCTCGGGGCGGGGAGCTGTTTTTT. It specifies CASSWAPRGGELFF.

Points on this clonotype: One end of the junction varies from germline; a read error may be responsible. This chain links TRBV19 with TRBJ2-7; TRBD2 matches at 9 bases. CDR1 is LNHDA and CDR2 is SQIVND in the germline V gene (reference sequence). The CDR3 is 15 amino acids. In DNA form, the CDR3 reads TGTGCCAGTAGTACCGCCGGGACTAGCACGTACGGGCAGTACTTC. It codes for CASSTAGTSTYGQYF.

This clonotype was recorded many times. The chain joins TRBV7-8 to TRBJ2-1; 10 positions match TRBD2. V lost 9 bases, J lost 4 bases, and 6 bases stayed unmatched. CDR1 and CDR2 from the germline V gene are SGHVS and FQNEAQ. The CDR3 runs 14 residues. The CDR3 sequence: CASLAGVEYNEQFF. Written as DNA, the CDR3 is TGTGCCAGTCTAGCGGGAGTAGAGTACAATGAGCAGTTCTTC.

This clonotype was seen more than once but under ten times. The V gene is TRBV29-1, the J gene TRBJ1-1; 10 nucleotides align to TRBD1. CDR1 and CDR2 (germline): SQVTM, ANQGSEA. CDR3 length: 15 residues. After removal of 0 bases from V and 1 base from J, the junction contained 2 bases not matched to a gene. CDR3 sequence: CSVEDRDRGNTEAFF. The CDR3 region has the DNA TGCAGCGTTGAAGATCGGGACAGGGGGAACACTGAAGCTTTCTTT.

Notes on this clonotype: The conserved final phenylalanine or tryptophan is absent from the CDR3, which likely points to a read error. CDR3 bases: TGTGCCAGCAGCTTGGGGTATGAGCAGTTCTAC. Residues: CASSLGYEQFY. The rearrangement joins TRBV5-4 to TRBJ2-1; D remains ambiguous. The CDR3 length is 11 residues. Trimming cost V 0 bases and J 8 bases, with 3 bases left between them. CDR1 and CDR2 (germline): SGHNT, YYREEE (reference sequence).

This clonotype was observed once. V gene TRBV20-1 combines with J gene TRBJ2-1, with 11 bases that match TRBD2. This CDR3 contains 16 residues. CDR1 and CDR2 from the germline V gene are DFQATT and SNEGSKA (reference sequence). Trimming took 5 bases from V and 4 from J; bases not matched to a gene: 10. The CDR3 region has the DNA TGCAGTGCTGACCAACTGACTAGCGGGGCTTACAATGAGCAGTTCTTC. Amino acid sequence: CSADQLTSGAYNEQFF.

This clonotype was counted a few times. The chain uses TRBV7-8 and TRBJ2-1, with D possibly matching TRBD1 (5 bases). The germline CDR1 and CDR2 sequences are SGHVS and FQNEAQ. The CDR3 sequence is 14 residues long. V lost 5 bases, J lost 2 bases, and 10 bases lay in between. CDR3 sequence: CASSPDSPYNEQFF. As DNA, the CDR3 is TGTGCCAGCAGCCCCGACAGTCCCTACAATGAGCAGTTCTTC.

In its sample, this clonotype was seen many times. This chain connects TRBV27 to TRBJ2-7; D possibly corresponds to TRBD2 (6 bases). This CDR3 has 15 residues. From germline, CDR1 is MNHEY and CDR2 SMNVEV (reference sequence). Deletions cut 2 bases from V and 3 bases from J, with 14 bases between. The DNA for the CDR3 is TGTGCCAGCAGTTTAAGACGAGGGGAGGACTACGAGCAGTACTTC. This encodes CASSLRRGEDYEQYF.

The chain combines TRBV29-1 with TRBJ1-1, with D tentatively TRBD1 (6 bases). Per germline, CDR1 SQVTM and CDR2 ANQGSEA. Trimming cost V 6 bases and J 1 base, with 12 bases left between them. The CDR3 extends over 13 amino acids. The CDR3, as DNA: TGCAGCGTGGACAGTCGGAGGAACACTGAAGCTTTCTTT. This sequence encodes CSVDSRRNTEAFF.

The chain joins TRBV6-2 or TRBV6-3 to TRBJ1-1; 7 bases line up with TRBD1. J was trimmed by 5 bases and V by 5 bases; bases with no gene match: 5. Germline CDR1 is MNHEY and CDR2 is SVGEGT. The CDR3 is made up of 13 amino acids. DNA for the CDR3: TGTGCCAGCAGTGAAAGGGGGCCTACTGAAGCTTTCTTT. Protein product: CASSERGPTEAFF.

This clonotype was observed many times. The rearrangement links TRBV11-2 to TRBJ2-7; D is ambiguous. The CDR3 runs 12 residues. Trimming cost V 5 bases and J 7 bases, with 12 bases left between them. The germline gives CDR1 SGHAT, CDR2 FQNNGV. The CDR3, as DNA: TGTGCCAGCAGCGACGGTGGTACGGAGCAGTACTTC. This gives the protein CASSDGGTEQYF. The entire variable domain, with the rest obtained from reference TRBV11-2 and TRBJ2-7, is as follows: EAGVAQSPRYKIIEKRQSVAFWCNPISGHATLYWYQQILGQGPKLLIQFQNNGVVDDSQLPKDRFSAERLKGVDSTLKIQPAKLEDSAVYLCASSDGGTEQYFGPGTRLTVT.

Comments on this clonotype: A much larger clonotype is one base distant, so this may be a read error. V and J are TRBV7-2 and TRBJ1-1; 8 bases match TRBD1. This CDR3 comprises 14 residues. V gave up 2 bases and J gave up 9 bases; unmatched junction bases: 8. The germline V gene encodes CDR1 SGHTA and CDR2 FQGNSA. This CDR3 reads CASSLPGQGAQAFF. The DNA for the CDR3 is TGTGCCAGCAGCTTACCAGGACAGGGCGCTCAAGCTTTCTTT.

As for this clonotype: Sequence at one end of the junction differs from germline and may be a read error. V usage is TRBV28 and J usage is TRBJ2-3; the match to TRBD2 covers 11 bases. The germline V gene encodes CDR1 MDHEN and CDR2 SYDVKM. CDR3 length: 15 amino acids. In nucleotides, the CDR3 is TGTGCCAACAGTTTGACTAGCGGGAATACAGATACGCAGTATTTT. Protein sequence: CANSLTSGNTDTQYF.

This clonotype was found a few times. The V call is TRBV24-1, the J call TRBJ2-1; 11 bases are shared with TRBD2. This CDR3 contains 16 residues. Per the germline V gene, CDR1 is KGHDR and CDR2 is SFDVKD. With V trimmed by 1 base and J by 6 bases, 4 bases remained unmatched. CDR3 DNA sequence: TGTGCCACCAGTGATTTTCAAACTAGCGGGGGCAATGAGCAGTTCTTC. Amino acids: CATSDFQTSGGNEQFF.

The CDR3 DNA reads as TGCGCCAGCAGCACCAGACTAGCGGGACAAGATACGCAGTATTTT. Its protein is CASSTRLAGQDTQYF. V and J are TRBV5-1 and TRBJ2-3; 11 nucleotides match TRBD2. Germline loops: CDR1 SGHRS, CDR2 YFSETQ. V was pared by 4 bases and J by 5 bases, with 6 bases of the junction left unmatched. The CDR3 sequence is 15 residues long.

This clonotype was counted only a few times. The chain uses TRBV5-1 and TRBJ2-5; 7 bases are shared with TRBD2. CDR1 SGHRS and CDR2 YFSETQ come from the germline V gene. J gave up 2 bases and V 1 base, and 5 bases lay outside the gene matches. The CDR3 sequence is 15 residues long. The CDR3 spells CASSLLGLPQETQYF. The CDR3 coding sequence is TGCGCCAGCAGCTTGTTGGGACTACCACAAGAGACCCAGTACTTC.

This clonotype showed up many times. The chain combines TRBV3-1 with TRBJ1-2; unclear D gene. The germline V gene encodes CDR1 LGHDT and CDR2 YNNKEL (reference sequence). The germline V and J ends were trimmed by 4 bases and 7 bases, with 10 bases remaining between them. The CDR3 spans 12 residues. The CDR3 DNA reads as TGTGCCAGCAGCCCCACGGGAGGTGGCTACACCTTC. Protein product: CASSPTGGGYTF.

The V gene is TRBV29-1, the J gene TRBJ1-1, with 7 bases aligning to TRBD1. V lost 4 bases to trimming and J lost 4 bases; unmatched junction nucleotides: 15. This CDR3 is 16 amino acids long. CDR1 SQVTM and CDR2 ANQGSEA come from the germline V gene. The CDR3 loop is CSVVGTGAVRGTEAFF. CDR3 sequence (DNA): TGCAGCGTTGTAGGTACAGGGGCGGTCCGAGGCACTGAAGCTTTCTTT.

In its sample, this clonotype was seen many times. V usage is TRBV10-1 and J usage is TRBJ2-7, with unresolved D. This CDR3 has 13 amino acids. CDR1 is WNHNN and CDR2 is SYGVQD in the germline V gene (reference sequence). Trimming left V 0 bases short and J 3 bases short, with 6 bases between. CDR3 in DNA: TGCGCCAGCAGTGAGTCGGGGATCTACGAGCAGTACTTC. Its translation is CASSESGIYEQYF.

The gene calls are TRBV29-1 and TRBJ2-6; D unclear. CDR3 length: 14 amino acids. Trimming took off 6 bases at V and 0 bases at J, with 9 bases between the two ends. Germline V gene data show CDR1 as SQVTM and CDR2 as ANQGSEA. The CDR3 here is CSVRKASGANVLTF. DNA for the CDR3: TGCAGCGTCCGTAAGGCCTCTGGGGCCAACGTCCTGACTTTC.